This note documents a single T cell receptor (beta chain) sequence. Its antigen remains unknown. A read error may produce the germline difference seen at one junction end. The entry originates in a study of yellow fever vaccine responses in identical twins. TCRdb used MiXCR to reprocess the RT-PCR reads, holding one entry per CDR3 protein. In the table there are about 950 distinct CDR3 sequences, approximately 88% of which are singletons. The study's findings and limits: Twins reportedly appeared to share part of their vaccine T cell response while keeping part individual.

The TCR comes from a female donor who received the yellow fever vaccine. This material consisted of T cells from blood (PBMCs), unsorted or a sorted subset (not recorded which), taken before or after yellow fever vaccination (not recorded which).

The CDR3 is CASRQGLAGEYYEQYF. The CDR3 nucleotides read TGCGCCAGCAGACAAGGACTAGCGGGAGAGTATTACGAGCAGTACTTC. The rearrangement joins TRBV4-1 to TRBJ2-7; TRBD2 matches at 13 bases. CDR3 length: 16 amino acids. Germline V gives CDR1 MGHRA, CDR2 YSYEKL.